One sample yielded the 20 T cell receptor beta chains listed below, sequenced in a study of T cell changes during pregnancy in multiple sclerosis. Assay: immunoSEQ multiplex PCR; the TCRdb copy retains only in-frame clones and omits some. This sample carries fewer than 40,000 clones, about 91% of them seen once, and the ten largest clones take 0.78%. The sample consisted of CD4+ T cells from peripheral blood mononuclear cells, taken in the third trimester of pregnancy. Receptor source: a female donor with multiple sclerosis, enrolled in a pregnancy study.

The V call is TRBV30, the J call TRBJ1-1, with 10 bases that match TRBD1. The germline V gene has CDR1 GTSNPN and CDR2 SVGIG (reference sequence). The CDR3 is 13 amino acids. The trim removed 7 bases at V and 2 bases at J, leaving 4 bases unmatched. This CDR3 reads CALDRGYNTEAFF. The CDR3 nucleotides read TGTGCCTTGGACAGGGGGTATAACACTGAAGCTTTCTTT.

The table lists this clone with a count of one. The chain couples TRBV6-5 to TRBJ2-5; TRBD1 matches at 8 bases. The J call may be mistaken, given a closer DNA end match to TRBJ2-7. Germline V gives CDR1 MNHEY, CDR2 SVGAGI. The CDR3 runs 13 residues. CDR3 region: CASIGTGHYEQYF. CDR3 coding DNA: TGTGCCAGCATCGGGACAGGTCACTACGAGCAGTACTTC.

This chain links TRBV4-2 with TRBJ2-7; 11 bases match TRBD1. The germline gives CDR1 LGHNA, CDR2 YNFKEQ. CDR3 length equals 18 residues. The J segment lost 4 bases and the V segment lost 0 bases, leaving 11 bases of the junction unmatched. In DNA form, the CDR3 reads TGTGCCAGCAGCCAAGAATGGGACAGGGGGTCCCTGGGGTACGAGCAGTACTTC. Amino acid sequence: CASSQEWDRGSLGYEQYF.

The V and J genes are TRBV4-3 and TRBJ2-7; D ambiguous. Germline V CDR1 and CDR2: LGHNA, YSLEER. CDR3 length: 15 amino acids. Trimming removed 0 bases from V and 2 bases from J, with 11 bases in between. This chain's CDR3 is CASSQDPVPTYEQYF. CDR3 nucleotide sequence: TGCGCCAGCAGCCAAGACCCCGTCCCTACCTACGAGCAGTACTTC.

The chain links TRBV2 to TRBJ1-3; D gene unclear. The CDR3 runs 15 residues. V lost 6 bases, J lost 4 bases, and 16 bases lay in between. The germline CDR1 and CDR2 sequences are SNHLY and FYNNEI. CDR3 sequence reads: CASSLTWTGGNTIYF. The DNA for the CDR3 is TGTGCCAGCAGCCTTACTTGGACGGGGGGAAACACCATATATTTT.

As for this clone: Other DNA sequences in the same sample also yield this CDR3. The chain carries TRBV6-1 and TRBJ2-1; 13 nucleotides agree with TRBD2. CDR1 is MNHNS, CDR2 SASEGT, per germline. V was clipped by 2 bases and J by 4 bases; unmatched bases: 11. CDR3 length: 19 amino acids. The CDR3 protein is CASSERTSGRGVGYNEQFF. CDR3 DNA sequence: TGTGCCAGCAGTGAAAGGACTAGCGGGAGAGGGGTTGGGTACAATGAGCAGTTCTTC.

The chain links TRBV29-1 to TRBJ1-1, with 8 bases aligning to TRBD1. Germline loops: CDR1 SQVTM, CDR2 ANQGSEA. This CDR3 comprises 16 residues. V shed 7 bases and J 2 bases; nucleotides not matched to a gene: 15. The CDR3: CSAGQGLKIKNTEAFF. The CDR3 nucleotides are TGCAGCGCCGGACAGGGACTCAAAATTAAAAACACTGAAGCTTTCTTT.

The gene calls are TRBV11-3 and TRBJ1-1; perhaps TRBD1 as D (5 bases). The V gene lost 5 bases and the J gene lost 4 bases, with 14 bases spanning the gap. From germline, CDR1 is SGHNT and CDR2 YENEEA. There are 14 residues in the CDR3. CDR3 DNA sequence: TGTGCCAGCAGCCCGGATTTGGGGGGCACTGAAGCTTTCTTT. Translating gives CASSPDLGGTEAFF.

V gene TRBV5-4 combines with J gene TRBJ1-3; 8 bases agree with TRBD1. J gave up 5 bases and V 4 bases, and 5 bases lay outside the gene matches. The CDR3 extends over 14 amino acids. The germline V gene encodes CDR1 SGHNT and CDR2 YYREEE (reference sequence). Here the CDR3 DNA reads TGTGCCAGCAGCGTGGACAGGGTTCGAAACACCATATATTTT. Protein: CASSVDRVRNTIYF.

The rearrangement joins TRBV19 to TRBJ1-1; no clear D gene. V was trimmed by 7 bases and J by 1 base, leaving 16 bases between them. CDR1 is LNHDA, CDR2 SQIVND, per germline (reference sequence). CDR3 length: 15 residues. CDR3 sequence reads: CASNAFGRGNTEAFF. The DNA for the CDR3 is TGTGCCAGTAACGCCTTTGGACGGGGGAACACTGAAGCTTTCTTT.

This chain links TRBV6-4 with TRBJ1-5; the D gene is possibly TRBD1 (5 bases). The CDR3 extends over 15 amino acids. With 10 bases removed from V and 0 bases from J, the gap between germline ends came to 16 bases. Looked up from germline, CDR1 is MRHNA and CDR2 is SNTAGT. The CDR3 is CATKRDASSNQPQHF. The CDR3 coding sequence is TGTGCCACCAAGCGGGACGCCAGTAGCAATCAGCCCCAGCATTTT.

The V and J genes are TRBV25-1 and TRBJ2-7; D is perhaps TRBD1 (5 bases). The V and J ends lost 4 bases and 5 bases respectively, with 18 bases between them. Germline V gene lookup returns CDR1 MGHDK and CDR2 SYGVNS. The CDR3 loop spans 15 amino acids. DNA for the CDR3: TGTGCCAGCAGTGCCCCGGGCAGGGTGGGCCACGAGCAGTACTTC. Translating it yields CASSAPGRVGHEQYF.

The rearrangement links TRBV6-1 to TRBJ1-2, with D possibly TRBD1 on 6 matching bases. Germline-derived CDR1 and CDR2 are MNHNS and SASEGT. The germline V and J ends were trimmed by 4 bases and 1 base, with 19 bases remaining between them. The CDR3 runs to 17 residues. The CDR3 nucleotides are TGTGCCAGCAGTGTGTTTTTCGGACAGCTACTTAACTATGGCTACACCTTC. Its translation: CASSVFFGQLLNYGYTF.

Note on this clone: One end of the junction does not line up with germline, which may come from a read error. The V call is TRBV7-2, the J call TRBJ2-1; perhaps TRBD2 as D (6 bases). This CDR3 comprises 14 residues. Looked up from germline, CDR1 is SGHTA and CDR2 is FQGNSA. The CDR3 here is CASSLASYVTSPLF. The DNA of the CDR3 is TGTGCCAGCAGCTTAGCATCGTACGTGACTAGTCCCCTCTTC.

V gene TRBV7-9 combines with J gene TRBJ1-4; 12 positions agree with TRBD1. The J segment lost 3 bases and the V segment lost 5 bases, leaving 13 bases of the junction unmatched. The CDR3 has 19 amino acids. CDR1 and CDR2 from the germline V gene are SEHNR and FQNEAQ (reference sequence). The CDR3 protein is CASSRRKGQGASANEKLFF. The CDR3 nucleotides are TGTGCCAGCAGCCGAAGGAAGGGACAGGGGGCATCAGCTAATGAAAAACTGTTTTTT.

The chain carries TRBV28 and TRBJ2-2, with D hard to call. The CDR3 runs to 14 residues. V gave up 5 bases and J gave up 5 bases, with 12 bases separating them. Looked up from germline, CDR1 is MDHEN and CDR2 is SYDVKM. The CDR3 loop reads CASSIPELTGELFF. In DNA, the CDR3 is TGTGCCAGCAGTATACCGGAGTTAACCGGGGAGCTGTTTTTT.

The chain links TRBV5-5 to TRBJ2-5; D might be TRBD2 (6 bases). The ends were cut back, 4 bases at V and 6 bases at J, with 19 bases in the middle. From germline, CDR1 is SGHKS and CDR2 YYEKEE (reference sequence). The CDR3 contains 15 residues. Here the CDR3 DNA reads TGTGCCAGCAGCGCTGACGGGGACTTGTTGAAGACCCAGTACTTC. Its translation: CASSADGDLLKTQYF.

The CDR3 nucleotides read TGCGCCAGCAGCAGCGGACAGGGCACCTACGAGCAGTACTTC. Translating gives CASSSGQGTYEQYF. The chain carries TRBV4-1 and TRBJ2-7, with 8 bases lining up with TRBD1. The CDR3 length is 14 residues. From germline, CDR1 is MGHRA and CDR2 YSYEKL. J was trimmed by 2 bases and V by 5 bases; bases with no gene match: 5.

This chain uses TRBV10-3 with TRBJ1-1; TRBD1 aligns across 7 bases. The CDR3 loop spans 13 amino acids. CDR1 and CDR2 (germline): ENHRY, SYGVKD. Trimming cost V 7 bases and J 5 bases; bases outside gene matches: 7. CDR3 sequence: CAITRDSATEAFF. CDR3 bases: TGTGCCATCACTAGGGACAGTGCAACTGAAGCTTTCTTT.

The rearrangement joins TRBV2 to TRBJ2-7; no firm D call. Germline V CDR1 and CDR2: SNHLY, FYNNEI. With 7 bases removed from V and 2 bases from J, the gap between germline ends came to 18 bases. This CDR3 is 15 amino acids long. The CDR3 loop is CASTVLGRYTYEQYF. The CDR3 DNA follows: TGTGCCAGCACCGTTTTGGGCAGGTACACCTACGAGCAGTACTTC.